This T cell receptor beta chain was observed in a study of cytomegalovirus exposure and HLA in healthy donors (TCRdb year 2017). Notes on the research overall: The 650 to 750 repertoires of the first cohort and the roughly 110 validation repertoires were produced on the same platform, according to a later analysis. The study was designed to test whether signatures of past pathogen exposure could be identified by cataloging public T cell receptors. In addition to the first cohort of 650 to 750 subjects, a separate validation cohort of 120 different subjects was used. High-throughput TCR immunosequencing, statistical association of individual TCRs with disease status, and machine learning were combined to predict cytomegalovirus infection status. Points the paper makes about the study in general: All 120 or so repertoires were used to score co-occurrence in the validation cohort in a later analysis, because that analysis had no HLA typing for the cohort. In vitro tests confirmed that a few of the cytomegalovirus-associated TCR beta chains recognize cytomegalovirus antigens. A later analysis found that TCRs clustered in the first cohort also tended to co-occur in the 95 to 150 validation repertoires, with 90% to 95% of cluster scores above 0. Most TCR sequences were observed very rarely across donors, whereas some public TCRs were present in many individuals. In both the original and validation cohorts, the classifier was reported to diagnose cytomegalovirus status with high specificity and sensitivity. The study gave a list of 150 to 200 TCR beta chains associated with cytomegalovirus. The authors suggested that the approach could potentially be generalized to other disease states and immunological phenotypes.

Donors formed part of the validation cohort, which comprised some 120 subjects and was distinct from the first cohort of 550 to 850 subjects. The receptor library was made with the immunoSEQ multiplex PCR assay. Under the source paper's analysis protocol: To diagnose cytomegalovirus status from the catalog of TCR beta chain sequences, a statistical classification framework was built. TCRdb's version of the immuneACCESS table is confined to in-frame rearrangements and falls short of the full clone set. An unresolved V gene accounts for under half of the shortfall where checked; the remainder is of unknown origin. That table gives V, J and clone size, and the DNA gave D and trimming. This sample comprises 300,000 to 450,000 clones, roughly 89% of them detected only once. The ten largest clones take up 0.83% of the sample. A word on this clone: Its target antigen remains unknown. Qualities for individual bases were not recorded, and no much larger clone is one base off.

The CDR3 holds 12 amino acids from the cysteine to the phenylalanine. Only the CDR3 DNA stays, 36 bases, in frame from base 1. Relative to germline, V is missing 6 bases and J is missing 13 bases, with 7 bases of the junction outside any gene match. From a lookup of the germline V gene, CDR1 and CDR2 are MDHEN and SYDVKM. Input material: PBMCs. The chain couples TRBV28 to TRBJ1-5; TRBD1 aligns with 9 central bases. The clonotype comes from a young woman in good health and CMV-seronegative. The CDR3 region: CASRDRGWGQHF. The DNA reads TGTGCCAGCAGGGACAGGGGTTGGGGACAGCATTTT.